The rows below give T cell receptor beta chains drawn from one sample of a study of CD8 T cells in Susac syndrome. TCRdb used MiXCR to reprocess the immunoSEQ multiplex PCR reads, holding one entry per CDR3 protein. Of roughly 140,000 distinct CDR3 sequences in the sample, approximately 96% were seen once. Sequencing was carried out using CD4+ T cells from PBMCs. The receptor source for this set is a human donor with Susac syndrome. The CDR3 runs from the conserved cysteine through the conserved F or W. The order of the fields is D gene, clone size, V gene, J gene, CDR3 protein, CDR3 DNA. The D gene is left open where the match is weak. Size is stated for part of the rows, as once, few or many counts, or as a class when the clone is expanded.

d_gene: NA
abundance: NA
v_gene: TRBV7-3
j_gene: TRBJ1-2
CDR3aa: CASSQDGHYGYTF
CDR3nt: TGTGCCAGCAGCCAGGACGGACACTATGGCTACACCTTC

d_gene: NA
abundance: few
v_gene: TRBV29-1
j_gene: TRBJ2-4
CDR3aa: CSVGQGRNIQYF
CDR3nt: TGCAGCGTTGGCCAGGGAAGGAACATTCAGTACTTC

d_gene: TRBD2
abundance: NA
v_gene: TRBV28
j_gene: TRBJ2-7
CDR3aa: CASSSGGGYEQYF
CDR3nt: TGTGCCAGCAGCTCGGGGGGGGGCTACGAGCAGTACTTC

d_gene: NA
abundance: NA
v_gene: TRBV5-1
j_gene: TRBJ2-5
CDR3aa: CASSWARGRETQYF
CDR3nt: TGCGCCAGCAGCTGGGCTCGCGGGCGGGAGACCCAGTACTTC

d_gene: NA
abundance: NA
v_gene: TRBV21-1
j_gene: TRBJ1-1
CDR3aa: CASTRTGRTEAFF
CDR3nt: TGTGCCAGCACTCGGACAGGGCGGACTGAAGCTTTCTTT

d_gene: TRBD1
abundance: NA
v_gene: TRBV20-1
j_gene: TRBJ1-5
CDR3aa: CSALGAGGRNQPQHF
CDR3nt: TGCAGTGCTCTAGGGGCAGGGGGTCGCAATCAGCCCCAGCATTTT

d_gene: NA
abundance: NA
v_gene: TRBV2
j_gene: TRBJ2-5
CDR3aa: CASRQGVETQYF
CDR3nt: TGTGCCAGCAGACAGGGCGTAGAGACCCAGTACTTC

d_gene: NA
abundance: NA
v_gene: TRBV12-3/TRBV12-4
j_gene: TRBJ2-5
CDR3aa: CASSLVRGETQYF
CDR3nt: TGTGCCAGCAGTTTAGTGAGGGGGGAGACCCAGTACTTC

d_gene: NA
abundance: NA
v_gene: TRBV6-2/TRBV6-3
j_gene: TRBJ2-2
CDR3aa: CASSYSPGTGELFF
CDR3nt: TGTGCCAGCAGTTACTCCCCAGGCACCGGGGAGCTGTTTTTT

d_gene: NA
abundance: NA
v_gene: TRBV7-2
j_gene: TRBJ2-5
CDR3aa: CASSSLGGETQYF
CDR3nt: TGTGCCAGCAGCTCCCTTGGGGGTGAGACCCAGTACTTC

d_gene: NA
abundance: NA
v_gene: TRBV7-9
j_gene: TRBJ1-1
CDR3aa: CASSSGPLNTEAFF
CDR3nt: TGTGCCAGCAGCTCCGGACCCCTGAACACTGAAGCTTTCTTT

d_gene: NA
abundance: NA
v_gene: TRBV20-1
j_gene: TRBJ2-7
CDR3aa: CSARNIYEQYF
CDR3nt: TGCAGTGCTAGAAATATCTACGAGCAGTACTTC

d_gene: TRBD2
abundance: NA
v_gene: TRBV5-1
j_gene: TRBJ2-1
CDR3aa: CASSLAMWTSGNNEQFF
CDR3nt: TGCGCCAGCAGCTTGGCAATGTGGACTAGCGGGAACAATGAGCAGTTCTTC

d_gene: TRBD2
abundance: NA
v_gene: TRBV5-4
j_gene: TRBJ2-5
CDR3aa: CASSLRAGGKETQYF
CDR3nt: TGTGCCAGCAGCTTGAGAGCGGGAGGGAAAGAGACCCAGTACTTC

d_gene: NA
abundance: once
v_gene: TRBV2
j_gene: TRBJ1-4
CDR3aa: CASSPTDEKLFF
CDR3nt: TGTGCCAGCAGTCCGACGGACGAAAAACTGTTTTTT

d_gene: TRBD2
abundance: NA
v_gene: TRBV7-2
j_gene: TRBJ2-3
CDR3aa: CASSLRRTSRDTDTQYF
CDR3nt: TGTGCCAGCAGCTTACGCAGGACTAGCAGGGACACAGATACGCAGTATTTT

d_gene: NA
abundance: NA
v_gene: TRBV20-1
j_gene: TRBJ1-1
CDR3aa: CSALNQGGAEAFF
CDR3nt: TGCAGTGCTCTTAATCAGGGTGGCGCTGAAGCTTTCTTT

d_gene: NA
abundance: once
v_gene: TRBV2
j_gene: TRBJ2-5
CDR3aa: CASSPRTTGETQYF
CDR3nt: TGTGCCAGCAGTCCGAGAACGACGGGGGAGACCCAGTACTTC

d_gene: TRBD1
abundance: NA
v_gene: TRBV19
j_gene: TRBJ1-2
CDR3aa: CASWDRDSYGYTF
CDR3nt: TGTGCCAGTTGGGACAGGGACTCCTATGGCTACACCTTC

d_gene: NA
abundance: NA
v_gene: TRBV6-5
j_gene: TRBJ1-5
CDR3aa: CASSSTRWGNQPQHF
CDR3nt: TGTGCCAGCAGTTCCACTCGGTGGGGGAATCAGCCCCAGCATTTT

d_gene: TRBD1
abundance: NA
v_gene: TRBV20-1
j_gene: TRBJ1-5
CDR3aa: CSVLGTGTGQPQHF
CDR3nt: TGCAGTGTGCTCGGGACAGGGACTGGTCAGCCCCAGCATTTT

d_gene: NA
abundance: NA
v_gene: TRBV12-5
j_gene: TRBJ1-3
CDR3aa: CASGSRRAAGNTIYF
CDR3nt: TGTGCTAGTGGTTCCCGCCGGGCAGCTGGAAACACCATATATTTT

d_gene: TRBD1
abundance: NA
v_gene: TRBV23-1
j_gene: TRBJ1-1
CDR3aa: CASSQSHDRGLVEAFF
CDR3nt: TGCGCCAGCAGTCAATCTCACGACAGGGGCTTGGTTGAAGCTTTCTTT

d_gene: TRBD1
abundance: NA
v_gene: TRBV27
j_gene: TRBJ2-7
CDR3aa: CASSPDRVNEQYF
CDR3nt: TGTGCCAGCAGTCCGGACAGGGTCAACGAGCAGTACTTC

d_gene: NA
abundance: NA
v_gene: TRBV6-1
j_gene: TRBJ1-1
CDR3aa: CASSVYTEAFF
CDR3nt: TGTGCCAGCAGTGTGTACACTGAAGCTTTCTTT

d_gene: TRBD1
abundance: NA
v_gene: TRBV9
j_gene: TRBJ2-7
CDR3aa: CASSVEQGSSYEQYF
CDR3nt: TGTGCCAGCAGCGTTGAACAGGGGAGCTCCTACGAGCAGTACTTC

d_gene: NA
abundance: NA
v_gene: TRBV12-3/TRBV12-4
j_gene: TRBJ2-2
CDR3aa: CASSFVRTGGELFF
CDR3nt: TGTGCCAGCAGTTTTGTCCGAACGGGAGGGGAGCTGTTTTTT

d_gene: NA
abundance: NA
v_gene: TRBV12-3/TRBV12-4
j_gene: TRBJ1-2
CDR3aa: CASSPGSSNYGYTF
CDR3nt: TGTGCCAGCAGCCCGGGCAGCTCTAACTATGGCTACACCTTC

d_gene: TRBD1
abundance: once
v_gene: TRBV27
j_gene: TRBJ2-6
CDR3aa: CASTRQGLKAGANVLTF
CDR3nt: TGTGCCAGCACGAGACAGGGATTAAAGGCTGGGGCCAACGTCCTGACTTTC

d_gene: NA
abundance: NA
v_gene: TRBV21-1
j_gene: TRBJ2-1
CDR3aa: CASSKTDNEQFF
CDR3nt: TGTGCCAGCAGCAAAACGGACAATGAGCAGTTCTTC

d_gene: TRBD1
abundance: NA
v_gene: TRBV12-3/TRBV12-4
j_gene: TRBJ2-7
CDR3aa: CASSLAGDSISEQYF
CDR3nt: TGTGCCAGCAGTTTAGCGGGGGACAGTATTTCCGAGCAGTACTTC

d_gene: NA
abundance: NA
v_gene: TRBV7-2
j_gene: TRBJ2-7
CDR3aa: CASSSGPLSYEQYF
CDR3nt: TGTGCCAGCAGCTCCGGGCCGCTATCCTACGAGCAGTACTTC

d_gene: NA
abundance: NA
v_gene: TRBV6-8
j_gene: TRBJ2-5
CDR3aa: CASSYSLRGGKQREETQYF
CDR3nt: TGTGCCAGCAGTTACTCTCTTAGGGGAGGTAAACAGAGGGAAGAGACCCAGTACTTC

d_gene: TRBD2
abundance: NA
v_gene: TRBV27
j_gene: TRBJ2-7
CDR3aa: CASSFGSGSPYLYEQYF
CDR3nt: TGTGCCAGCAGTTTTGGTAGCGGGAGTCCCTACCTGTACGAGCAGTACTTC

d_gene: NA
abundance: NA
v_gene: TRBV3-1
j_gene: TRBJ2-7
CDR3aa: CASSRDTGSYEQYF
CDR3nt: TGTGCCAGCAGCCGGGACACTGGCTCCTACGAGCAGTACTTC

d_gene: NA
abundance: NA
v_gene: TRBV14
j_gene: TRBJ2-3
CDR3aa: CASSRNRASTDTQYF
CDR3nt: TGTGCCAGCAGCCGAAACAGGGCAAGCACAGATACGCAGTATTTT

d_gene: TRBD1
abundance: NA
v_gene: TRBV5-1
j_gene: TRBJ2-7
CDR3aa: CASDPTGGLYEQYF
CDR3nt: TGCGCCAGCGACCCGACAGGGGGCCTCTACGAGCAGTACTTC

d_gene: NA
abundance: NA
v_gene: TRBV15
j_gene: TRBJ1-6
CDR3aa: CATSRDPGVSPLHF
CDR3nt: TGTGCCACCAGCAGAGATCCCGGGGTTTCACCCCTCCACTTT

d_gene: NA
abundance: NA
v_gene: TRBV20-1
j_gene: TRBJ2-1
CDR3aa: CSAPPAGNEQFF
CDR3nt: TGCAGTGCCCCACCCGCGGGCAATGAGCAGTTCTTC

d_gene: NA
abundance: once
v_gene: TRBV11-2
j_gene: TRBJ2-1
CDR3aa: CASSLIGRGGYNEQFF
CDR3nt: TGTGCCAGCAGCTTAATTGGGCGGGGTGGATACAATGAGCAGTTCTTC

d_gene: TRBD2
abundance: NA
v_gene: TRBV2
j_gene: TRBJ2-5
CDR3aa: CASSALRLAGQETQYF
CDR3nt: TGTGCCAGCAGCGCCCTCCGGCTAGCGGGGCAAGAGACCCAGTACTTC

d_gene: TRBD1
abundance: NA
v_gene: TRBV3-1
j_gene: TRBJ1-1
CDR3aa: CASSGQGGKTEAFF
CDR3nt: TGTGCCAGCTCGGGACAGGGAGGGAAGACTGAAGCTTTCTTT

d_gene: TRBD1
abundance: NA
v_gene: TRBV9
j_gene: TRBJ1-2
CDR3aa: CASSPSTGEEAGYTF
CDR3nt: TGTGCCAGCAGCCCCTCGACAGGGGAGGAGGCTGGCTACACCTTC

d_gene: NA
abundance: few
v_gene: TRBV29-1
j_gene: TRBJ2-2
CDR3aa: CSVDRGPNTGELFF
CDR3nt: TGCAGCGTTGATCGAGGCCCGAACACCGGGGAGCTGTTTTTT

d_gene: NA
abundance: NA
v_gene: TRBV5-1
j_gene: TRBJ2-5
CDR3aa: CASRNPSGDGQETQYF
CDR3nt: TGCGCCAGCAGGAACCCCTCCGGCGATGGGCAAGAGACCCAGTACTTC

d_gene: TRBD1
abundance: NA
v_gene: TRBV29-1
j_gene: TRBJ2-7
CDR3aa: CSVETSTGAASSYEQYF
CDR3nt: TGCAGCGTTGAAACCTCGACAGGGGCAGCAAGCTCCTACGAGCAGTACTTC

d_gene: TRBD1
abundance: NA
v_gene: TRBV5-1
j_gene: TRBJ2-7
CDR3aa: CASSSGTGNLEQYF
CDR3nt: TGCGCCAGCAGCTCCGGGACAGGGAACCTCGAGCAGTACTTC